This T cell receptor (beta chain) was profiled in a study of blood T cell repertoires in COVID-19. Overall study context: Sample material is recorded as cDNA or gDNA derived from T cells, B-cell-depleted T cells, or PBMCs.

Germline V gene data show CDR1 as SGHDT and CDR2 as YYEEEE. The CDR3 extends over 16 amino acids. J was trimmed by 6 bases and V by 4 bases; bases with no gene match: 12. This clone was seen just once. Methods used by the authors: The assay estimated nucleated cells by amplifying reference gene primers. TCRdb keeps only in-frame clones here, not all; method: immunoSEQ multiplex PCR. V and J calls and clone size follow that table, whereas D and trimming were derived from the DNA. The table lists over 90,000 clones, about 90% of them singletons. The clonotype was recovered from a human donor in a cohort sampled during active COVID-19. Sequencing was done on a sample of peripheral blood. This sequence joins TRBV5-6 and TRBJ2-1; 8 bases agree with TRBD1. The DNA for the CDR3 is TGTGCCAGCAGCCCCGTAACAGGGGGATCATCCAATGAGCAGTTCTTC. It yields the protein CASSPVTGGSSNEQFF. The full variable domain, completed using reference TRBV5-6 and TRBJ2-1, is DAGVTQSPTHLIKTRGQQVTLRCSPKSGHDTVSWYQQALGQGPQFIFQYYEEEERQRGNFPDRFSGHQFPNYSSELNVNALLLGDSALYLCASSPVTGGSSNEQFFGPGTRLTVL.